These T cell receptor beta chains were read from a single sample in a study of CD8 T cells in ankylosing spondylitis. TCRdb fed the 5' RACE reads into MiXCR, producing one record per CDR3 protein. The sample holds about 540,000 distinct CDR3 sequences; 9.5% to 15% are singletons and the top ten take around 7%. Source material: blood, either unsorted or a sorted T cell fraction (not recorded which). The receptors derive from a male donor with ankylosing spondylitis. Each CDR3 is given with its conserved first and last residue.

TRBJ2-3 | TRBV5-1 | CASSWTPDPADTQYF
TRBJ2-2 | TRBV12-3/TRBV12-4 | CASTWGNTGELFF
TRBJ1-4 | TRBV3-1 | CASSPSTTPGLDEKLFF
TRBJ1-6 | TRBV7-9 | CASSLGSDNSPLHF
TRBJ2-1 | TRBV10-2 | CASSAITEQFF
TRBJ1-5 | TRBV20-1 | CSARDGLGNQPQHF
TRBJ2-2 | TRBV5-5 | CASSLIDRAYTGELFF
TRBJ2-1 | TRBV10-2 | CASRPLDNEQFF
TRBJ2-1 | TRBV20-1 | CSAAASYNEQFF
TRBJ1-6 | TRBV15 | CATSVDRDRGLSPLHF
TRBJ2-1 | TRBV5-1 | CASSPTGANEQFF
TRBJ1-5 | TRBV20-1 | CSAREVGNQPQHF
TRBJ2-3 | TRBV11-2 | CASSTRDSEYF
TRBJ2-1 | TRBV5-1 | CASSLLGASEQFF
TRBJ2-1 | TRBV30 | CVQDRGGRYNEQFF
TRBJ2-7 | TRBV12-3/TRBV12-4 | CASSLLGSVGQYF
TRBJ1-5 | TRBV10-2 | CASSLQAPGSNQPQHF